This T cell receptor beta chain was identified during a study of blood T cell repertoires in COVID-19. Across the whole study: PBMCs, B-cell-depleted T cells, or T cells were the source of the cDNA or gDNA that made up the material.

The V segment lost 6 bases and the J segment 3 bases; nucleotides outside the gene matches: 13. Looked up from germline, CDR1 is DFQATT and CDR2 is SNEGSKA (reference sequence). The CDR3 sequence is 16 residues long. Data came from immunoSEQ multiplex PCR; TCRdb stores just in-frame clones and leaves some out. The sample holds about 190,000 clones, roughly four fifths seen once. The sequence derives from a woman aged 45-60 years with acute or convalescent COVID-19. The chain carries TRBV20-1 and TRBJ2-3, with 9 positions matching TRBD2. Sequencing was performed on peripheral blood. The CDR3 loop is CSASPFEAGGTDTQYF. In nucleotides, the CDR3 is TGCAGTGCGAGTCCTTTTGAGGCGGGAGGGACAGATACGCAGTATTTT.